These 15 T cell receptor beta chains originate from one sample sequenced in a study of radiotherapy plus CTLA-4 blockade in lung cancer. Sequencing was performed with immunoSEQ multiplex PCR; in TCRdb, only in-frame clones are kept and a portion is missing. The sample shows about 120,000 clones, about 77% of them seen only once. The specimen was peripheral blood, collected from a patient treated with radiotherapy plus ipilimumab. The receptors were sampled from a human donor with non-small cell lung cancer who had a partial response to radiotherapy plus ipilimumab.

The chain joins TRBV11-2 to TRBJ1-5, with TRBD1 identical over 9 bases. The CDR3 has 16 amino acids. Per germline, CDR1 SGHAT and CDR2 FQNNGV. Unmatched junction bases numbered 9, after V lost 5 bases and J lost 4 bases. CDR3 loop: CASSPGQGTKNQPQHF. The CDR3, as DNA: TGTGCCAGCAGCCCAGGACAGGGGACCAAGAATCAGCCCCAGCATTTT.

This clone has a single count. This chain links TRBV27 with TRBJ2-7, with TRBD2 matching 13 bases. V shed 5 bases, J shed 5 bases, and the junction held 15 bases outside the gene matches. CDR1 and CDR2 (germline): MNHEY, SMNVEV (reference sequence). The CDR3 contains 18 residues. The CDR3 is CASSQVPLLAGGTHEQYV. In DNA form, the CDR3 reads TGTGCCAGCAGTCAAGTCCCCCTACTAGCGGGAGGGACCCACGAGCAGTACGTC.

The chain recombines TRBV4-1 with TRBJ1-5, with D perhaps TRBD1 (5 bases). CDR1 is MGHRA and CDR2 is YSYEKL in the germline V gene. V lost 0 bases and J lost 9, with 21 bases in between. The CDR3 totals 17 residues. The CDR3 region is CASSQDTQRGGFRPQHF. CDR3 coding DNA: TGCGCCAGCAGCCAAGATACCCAACGCGGGGGATTCCGGCCCCAGCATTTT.

J is TRBJ1-2 and V is TRBV10-3; D perhaps matches TRBD1 (6 bases). Germline values: CDR1 ENHRY, CDR2 SYGVKD. This CDR3 contains 15 residues. Trimming took 0 bases from V and 6 from J, leaving 14 bases between them. The CDR3 bases are TGTGCCATCAGTGAGTCGGTCCTCCCAGGGGATGGCTACACCTTC. Its translation: CAISESVLPGDGYTF.

The rearrangement joins TRBV6-1 to TRBJ1-4, with a possible D match to TRBD1 (5 bases). The CDR3 is made up of 15 amino acids. Germline loops: CDR1 MNHNS, CDR2 SASEGT. V was pared by 7 bases and J by 0 bases, with 12 bases between. In DNA, the CDR3 is TGTGCCAGCATGAGGTCGGGGGCAACTAATGAAAAACTGTTTTTT. Its translation: CASMRSGATNEKLFF.

This chain links TRBV5-1 with TRBJ1-1; a weak D match, TRBD1 (6 bases). V was cut by 4 bases and J by 2 bases, with 15 bases left in between. Looked up from germline, CDR1 is SGHRS and CDR2 is YFSETQ. The CDR3 is 15 amino acids. DNA of the CDR3: TGCGCCAGCAGCACACTACAGGGCCCAAACACTGAAGCTTTCTTT. This codes for CASSTLQGPNTEAFF.

This clone occurred a few times. This chain joins TRBV15 and TRBJ1-3, with D possibly TRBD1 on 6 matching bases. Trimming pared 8 bases from V and 5 bases from J, leaving 13 bases between. Germline V gene lookup returns CDR1 LNHNV and CDR2 YYDKDF (reference sequence). This CDR3 region has 13 residues. CDR3 protein: CATSGVLRNTIYF. CDR3 DNA sequence: TGTGCCACCTCAGGGGTGTTAAGAAACACCATATATTTT.

The rearrangement links TRBV7-9 to TRBJ1-1, with D uncertain. Trimming left V 2 bases short and J 5 bases short, with 12 bases between. The germline CDR1 and CDR2 sequences are SEHNR and FQNEAQ (reference sequence). The CDR3 is made up of 14 amino acids. This CDR3 is CASSLQAIRTEAFF. The CDR3 DNA is TGTGCCAGCAGCTTACAGGCGATAAGAACTGAAGCTTTCTTT. Full variable domain (outside the CDR3, taken from reference TRBV7-9 and TRBJ1-1): DTGVSQNPRHKITKRGQNVTFRCDPISEHNRLYWYRQTLGQGPEFLTYFQNEAQLEKSRLLSDRFSAERPKGSFSTLEIQRTEQGDSAMYLCASSLQAIRTEAFFGQGTRLTVV.

This clone turned up a few times. J is TRBJ2-3 and V is TRBV5-1, with D tentatively TRBD2 (5 bases). Between the trimmed V and J ends, which lost 4 bases and 6 bases, there was a span of 18 bases. CDR1 and CDR2 (germline): SGHRS, YFSETQ. The CDR3 is 15 amino acids. The CDR3 DNA follows: TGCGCCAGCAGCATACCAGCGGACCGGGTGGATACGCAGTATTTT. Protein product: CASSIPADRVDTQYF.

Worth noting for this clone: Other nucleotide sequences in the sample specify the same CDR3. The CDR3 sequence is CASSRDRGETQYF. The CDR3 DNA reads as TGTGCCAGCAGCCGGGACAGGGGAGAGACCCAGTACTTC. The chain recombines TRBV6-4 with TRBJ2-5, with TRBD1 matching over 10 bases. J gave up 4 bases and V 6 bases, and 2 bases lay outside the gene matches. The CDR3 extends over 13 amino acids. Germline lookup yields CDR1 MRHNA and CDR2 SNTAGT.

The chain employs TRBV2 and TRBJ2-2; D might be TRBD1 (5 bases). The V end was cut by 6 bases, the J end by 1 base, with 9 bases between. The CDR3 runs to 14 residues. CDR1 is SNHLY, CDR2 FYNNEI, per germline. CDR3 bases: TGTGCCAGCAGAGACGGACAGAACACCGGGGAGCTGTTTTTT. It yields the protein CASRDGQNTGELFF.

The gene calls are TRBV11-2 and TRBJ2-7; 9 bases match TRBD2. The germline gives CDR1 SGHAT, CDR2 FQNNGV. The V segment lost 6 bases and the J segment 0 bases; nucleotides outside the gene matches: 6. The CDR3 consists of 15 residues. The CDR3 bases are TGTGCCAGCAGGGCAGCGGGAGGATTCTCCTACGAGCAGTACTTC. This gives the protein CASRAAGGFSYEQYF.

This clone was counted between two and nine times. The V gene is TRBV5-1, the J gene TRBJ2-2; 12 nucleotides line up with TRBD2. This CDR3 is 18 amino acids long. V lost 2 bases, J lost 3 bases, and 8 bases stayed unmatched. Germline V gives CDR1 SGHRS, CDR2 YFSETQ. The CDR3 reads CASSLLTLAGGDTGELFF. DNA of the CDR3: TGCGCCAGCAGCTTACTGACCCTAGCGGGAGGGGACACCGGGGAGCTGTTTTTT.

The chain is built from TRBV28 and TRBJ2-7; D perhaps matches TRBD1 (6 bases). Germline-derived CDR1 and CDR2 are MDHEN and SYDVKM. Trimming took 6 bases from V and 4 from J, leaving 13 bases between them. The CDR3 has 13 residues. The CDR3 bases are TGTGCCAGCAGATTCCTACAGGGATACGAGCAGTACTTC. This gives the protein CASRFLQGYEQYF.

This sequence joins TRBV5-1 and TRBJ1-1; possibly TRBD1 for D (6 bases). The length of the CDR3 is 14 residues. Germline CDR1 is SGHRS and CDR2 is YFSETQ. Trimming removed 7 bases at V and 1 base at J, with 14 bases between. The CDR3: CASQPGQTNTEAFF. In nucleotides, the CDR3 is TGCGCCAGCCAACCTGGACAGACGAACACTGAAGCTTTCTTT.